The clone carrying this TCR beta chain occurred a few times. The CDR3 is 13 residues long. Germline CDR1 ENHRY, CDR2 SYGVKD. V was shortened by 6 bases and J by 2 bases, with 10 bases between the two germline ends. This sample was taken from a study of blood T cell repertoires in COVID-19. Libraries were prepared by immunoSEQ multiplex PCR; TCRdb keeps only in-frame clonotypes and omits some of them. The data hold some 340,000 clones, with roughly 90% observed a single time. The origin of this receptor is a woman in her twenties or thirties who had been exposed to COVID-19. This chain connects TRBV10-3 to TRBJ1-2, with D hard to call. Specimen: PBMCs or T cells enriched from blood (not recorded which). As DNA, the CDR3 is TGTGCCATCAGGGCGGCCGCCAACTATGGCTACACCTTC. Its translation is CAIRAAANYGYTF.